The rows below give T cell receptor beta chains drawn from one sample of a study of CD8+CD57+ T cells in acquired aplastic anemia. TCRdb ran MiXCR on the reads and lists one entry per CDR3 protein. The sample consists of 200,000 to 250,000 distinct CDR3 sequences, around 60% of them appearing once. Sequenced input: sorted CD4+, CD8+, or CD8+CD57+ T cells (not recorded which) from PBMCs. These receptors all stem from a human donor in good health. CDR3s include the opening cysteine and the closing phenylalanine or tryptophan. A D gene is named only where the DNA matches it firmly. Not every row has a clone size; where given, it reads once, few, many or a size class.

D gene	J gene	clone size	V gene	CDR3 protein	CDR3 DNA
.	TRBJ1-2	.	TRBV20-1	CSARSERNYGYTF	TGCAGTGCTAGGTCAGAGCGTAACTATGGCTACACCTTC
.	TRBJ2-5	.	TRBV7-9	CASTYGARYQETQYF	TGTGCCAGCACCTATGGAGCTAGGTACCAAGAGACCCAGTACTTC
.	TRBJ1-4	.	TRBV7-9	CASSFLNEKLFF	TGTGCCAGCAGCTTCCTTAATGAAAAACTGTTTTTT
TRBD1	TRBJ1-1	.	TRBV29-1	CSVDRQGAKGTEAFF	TGCAGCGTTGATAGACAGGGGGCAAAAGGCACTGAAGCTTTCTTT
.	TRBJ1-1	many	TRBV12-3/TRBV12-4	CASSSGQPEAFF	TGTGCCAGCAGTTCAGGGCAACCTGAAGCTTTCTTT
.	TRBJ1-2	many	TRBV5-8	CASSFPTSEGNYGYTF	TGTGCCAGCAGCTTCCCAACCTCCGAGGGTAACTATGGCTACACCTTC
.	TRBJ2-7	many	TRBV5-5	CASSFGATITYEQYF	TGTGCCAGCAGCTTCGGGGCGACGATTACCTACGAGCAGTACTTC
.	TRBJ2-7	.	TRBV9	CASSVDQGTYEQCF	TGTGCCAGCAGCGTAGATCAGGGGACCTACGAGCAGTGCTTC
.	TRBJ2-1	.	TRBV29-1	CSSEVVGPYNEQFF	TGCAGCAGTGAAGTTGTAGGACCCTACAATGAGCAGTTCTTC
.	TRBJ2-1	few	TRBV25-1	CASSYRSLGAAQFF	TGTGCCAGCAGTTATAGGTCGTTGGGGGCTGCTCAGTTCTTC
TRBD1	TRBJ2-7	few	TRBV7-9	CASSGTLGTGDEQYF	TGTGCCAGCAGCGGAACCCTCGGGACAGGGGACGAGCAGTACTTC
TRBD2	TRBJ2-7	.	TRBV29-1	CSVELGLAGKYF	TGCAGCGTTGAACTCGGACTAGCGGGAAAGTACTTC
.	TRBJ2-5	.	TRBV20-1	CSAGGQAGETQYF	TGCAGTGCCGGGGGGCAGGCGGGGGAGACCCAGTACTTC
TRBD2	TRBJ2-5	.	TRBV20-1	CSAISPWAGGQETQYF	TGCAGTGCTATCAGCCCTTGGGCGGGGGGGCAAGAGACCCAGTACTTC
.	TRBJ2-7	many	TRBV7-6	CASSLEGRAHEQYF	TGTGCCAGCAGCTTAGAGGGAAGAGCCCACGAGCAGTACTTC
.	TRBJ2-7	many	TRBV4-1	CASSQGEAEQYF	TGCGCCAGCAGCCAAGGGGAGGCCGAGCAGTACTTC